These 10 T cell receptor beta chains originate from one sample sequenced in a study of cytotoxic CD8 clonotypes in ibrutinib-treated CLL. Produced via immunoSEQ multiplex PCR; TCRdb's table is partial and in-frame only. The table lists about 39,000 clones, roughly 65% of them singletons. The sample in question was PBMCs, obtained at disease progression, from a patient treated with ibrutinib. The receptor source for this set is a human donor with chronic lymphocytic leukemia.

CDR3 region: CASRSQQGHYGYTF. DNA of the CDR3: TGTGCCAGCAGATCTCAACAGGGACACTATGGCTACACCTTC. V and J are TRBV5-6 and TRBJ1-2; TRBD1 might be the D (6 bases). V lost 5 bases to trimming and J lost 3 bases, with 14 bases between them. CDR1 SGHDT and CDR2 YYEEEE come from the germline V gene. This CDR3 is 14 amino acids long.

The chain links TRBV7-3 to TRBJ2-3, with a possible D match to TRBD1 (5 bases). This CDR3 spans 14 amino acids. V was clipped by 2 bases and J by 3 bases, with 9 bases between them. Germline lookup yields CDR1 SGHTA and CDR2 FQGTGA. In DNA form, the CDR3 reads TGTGCCAGCAGCTTAGGGGCCTTTACAGATACGCAGTATTTT. Protein product: CASSLGAFTDTQYF.

CDR3 nucleotide sequence: TGTGCCTGGAGTGAAAGAAGGACAGATACGCAGTATTTT. It translates to CAWSERRTDTQYF. This chain connects TRBV30 to TRBJ2-3; D is unclear. The germline V gene encodes CDR1 GTSNPN and CDR2 SVGIG (reference sequence). Trimming removed 1 base from V and 3 bases from J, with 8 bases in between. This CDR3 is 13 amino acids long. Together with reference TRBV30 and TRBJ2-3, the CDR3 gives the full variable domain: SQTIHQWPATLVQPVGSPLSLECTVEGTSNPNLYWYRQAAGRGLQLLFYSVGIGQISSEVPQNLSASRPQDRQFILSSKKLLLSDSGFYLCAWSERRTDTQYFGPGTRLTVL.

This rearrangement joins TRBV6-1 to TRBJ1-2; 9 bases map to TRBD1. V dropped 6 bases and J dropped 4; count of bases not matched to a gene: 3. Germline lookup yields CDR1 MNHNS and CDR2 SASEGT. This CDR3 has 13 amino acids. The CDR3 DNA follows: TGTGCCAGCAGGGACAGGGGTAGCTATGGCTACACCTTC. Amino acids: CASRDRGSYGYTF.

This CDR3 reads CASSNRDRENSPLHF. CDR3 bases: TGTGCCAGCAGTAACCGGGACAGGGAAAATTCACCCCTCCACTTT. The chain links TRBV27 to TRBJ1-6, with TRBD1 matching over 9 bases. V lost 5 bases and J lost 7; bases outside the gene matches: 6. Germline values: CDR1 MNHEY, CDR2 SMNVEV (reference sequence). This CDR3 comprises 15 residues.

V is TRBV19 and J is TRBJ1-2, with 7 bases identical to TRBD1. Germline V gene data show CDR1 as LNHDA and CDR2 as SQIVND (reference sequence). The trim removed 7 bases at V and 3 bases at J, leaving 8 bases unmatched. This CDR3 region has 14 residues. The CDR3 coding sequence is TGTGCCAGTATTCGGGCAGGGGGTGACTATGGCTACACCTTC. It is translated as CASIRAGGDYGYTF.

DNA for the CDR3: TGCAGCGCCGGGACAGGAAACACTGAAGCTTTCTTT. It specifies CSAGTGNTEAFF. V gene TRBV29-1 combines with J gene TRBJ1-1; TRBD1 agrees at 8 bases. In germline, CDR1 is SQVTM, CDR2 ANQGSEA. The CDR3 length is 12 residues. V lost 7 bases, J lost 2 bases, and 3 bases stayed unmatched.

J is TRBJ1-1 and V is TRBV29-1; TRBD1 is a possible D gene (5 bases). Per germline, CDR1 SQVTM and CDR2 ANQGSEA. The CDR3 extends over 16 amino acids. V was clipped by 1 base and J by 2 bases, with 17 bases between them. The CDR3 nucleotides are TGCAGCGTTGAAGGCCTGGAGGGGAAGTTTAACACTGAAGCTTTCTTT. Encoded protein: CSVEGLEGKFNTEAFF.

The chain recombines TRBV6-1 with TRBJ1-3; unclear D gene. Trimming pared 1 base from V and 1 base from J, leaving 5 bases between. CDR3 size: 14 residues. The germline gives CDR1 MNHNS, CDR2 SASEGT. The CDR3 DNA follows: TGTGCCAGCAGTGAAGGAGGGTCTGGAAACACCATATATTTT. This encodes CASSEGGSGNTIYF.

The V call is TRBV27, the J call TRBJ2-7; 8 nucleotides line up with TRBD2. Trimming took 4 bases from V and 3 from J; bases not matched to a gene: 8. Germline V CDR1 and CDR2: MNHEY, SMNVEV (reference sequence). The CDR3 contains 15 residues. The CDR3, as DNA: TGTGCCAGCAGTTGGGGCAGCGGGGGCGTCTACGAGCAGTACTTC. This encodes CASSWGSGGVYEQYF.